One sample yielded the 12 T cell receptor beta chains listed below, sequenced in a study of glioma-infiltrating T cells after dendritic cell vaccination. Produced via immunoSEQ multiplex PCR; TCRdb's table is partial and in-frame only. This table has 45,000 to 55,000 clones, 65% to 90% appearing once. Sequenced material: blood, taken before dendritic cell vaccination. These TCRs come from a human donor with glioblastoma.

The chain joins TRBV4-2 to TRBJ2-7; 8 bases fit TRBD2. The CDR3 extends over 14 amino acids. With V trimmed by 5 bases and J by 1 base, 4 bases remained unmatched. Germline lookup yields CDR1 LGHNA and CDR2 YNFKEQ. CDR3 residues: CASSLERGSYEQYF. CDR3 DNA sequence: TGTGCCAGCAGCTTGGAGCGGGGGTCCTACGAGCAGTACTTC.

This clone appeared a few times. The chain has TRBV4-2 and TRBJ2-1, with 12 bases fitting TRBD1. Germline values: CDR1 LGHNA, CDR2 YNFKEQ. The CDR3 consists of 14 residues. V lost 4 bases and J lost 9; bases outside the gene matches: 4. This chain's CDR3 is CASSPGQGAGEQFF. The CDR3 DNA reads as TGTGCCAGCAGCCCGGGACAGGGGGCCGGTGAGCAGTTCTTC.

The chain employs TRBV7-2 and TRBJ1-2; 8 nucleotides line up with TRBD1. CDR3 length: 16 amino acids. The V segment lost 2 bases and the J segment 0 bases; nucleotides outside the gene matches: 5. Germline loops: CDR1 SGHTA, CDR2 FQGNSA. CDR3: CASSLYVTGANYGYTF. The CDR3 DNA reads TGTGCCAGCAGCTTATACGTGACAGGGGCTAACTATGGCTACACCTTC.

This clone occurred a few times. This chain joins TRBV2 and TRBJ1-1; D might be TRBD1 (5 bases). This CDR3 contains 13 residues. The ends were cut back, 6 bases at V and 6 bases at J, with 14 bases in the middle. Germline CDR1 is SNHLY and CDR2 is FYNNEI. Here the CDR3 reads CASRAPGVAEAFF. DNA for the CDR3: TGTGCCAGCAGGGCCCCGGGGGTCGCTGAAGCTTTCTTT.

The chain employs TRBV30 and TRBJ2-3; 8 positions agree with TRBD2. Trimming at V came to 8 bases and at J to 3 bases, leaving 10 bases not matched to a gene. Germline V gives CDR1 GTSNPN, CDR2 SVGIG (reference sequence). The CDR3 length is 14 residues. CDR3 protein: CAGFGAGGTDTQYF. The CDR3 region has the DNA TGTGCCGGGTTCGGGGCGGGGGGTACAGATACGCAGTATTTT.

In DNA, the CDR3 is TGTGCCAGCAGCCAAGCAGGGTCCGGGCAGTACTTC. As protein: CASSQAGSGQYF. This chain links TRBV14 with TRBJ2-7; D is possibly TRBD1 (5 bases). The ends were cut back, 1 base at V and 9 bases at J, with 10 bases in the middle. CDR1 and CDR2 from the germline V gene are SGHDN and FVKESK. The CDR3 length is 12 residues.

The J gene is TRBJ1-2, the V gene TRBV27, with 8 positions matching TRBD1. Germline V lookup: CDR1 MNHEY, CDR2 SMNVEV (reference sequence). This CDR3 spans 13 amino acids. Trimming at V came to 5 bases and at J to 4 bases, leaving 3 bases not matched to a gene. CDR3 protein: CASSPGQGYGYTF. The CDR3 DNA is TGTGCCAGCAGTCCTGGACAGGGCTATGGCTACACCTTC.

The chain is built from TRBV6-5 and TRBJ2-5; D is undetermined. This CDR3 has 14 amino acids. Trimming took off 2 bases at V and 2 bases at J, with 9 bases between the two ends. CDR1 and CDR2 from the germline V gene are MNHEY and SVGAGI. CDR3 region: CASSYRRLQETQYF. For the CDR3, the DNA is TGTGCCAGCAGTTACAGGAGACTTCAAGAGACCCAGTACTTC.

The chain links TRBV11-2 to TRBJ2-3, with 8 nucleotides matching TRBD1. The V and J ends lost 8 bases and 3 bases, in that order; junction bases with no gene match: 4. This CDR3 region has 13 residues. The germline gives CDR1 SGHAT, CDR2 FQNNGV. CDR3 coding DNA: TGTGCCAGCGCAGGGGGCGCAACAGATACGCAGTATTTT. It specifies CASAGGATDTQYF.

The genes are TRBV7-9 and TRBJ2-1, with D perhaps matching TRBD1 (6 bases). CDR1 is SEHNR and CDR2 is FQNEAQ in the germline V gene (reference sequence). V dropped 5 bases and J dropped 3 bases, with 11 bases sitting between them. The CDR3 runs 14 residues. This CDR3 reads CASSIRDNYNEQFF. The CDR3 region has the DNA TGTGCCAGCAGCATACGGGACAACTACAATGAGCAGTTCTTC.

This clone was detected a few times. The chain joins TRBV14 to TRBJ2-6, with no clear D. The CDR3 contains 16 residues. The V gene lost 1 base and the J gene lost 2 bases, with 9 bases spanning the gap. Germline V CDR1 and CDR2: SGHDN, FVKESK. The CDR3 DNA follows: TGTGCCAGCAGCCAAGTTGGGCCAGCTGGGGCCAACGTCCTGACTTTC. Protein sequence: CASSQVGPAGANVLTF.

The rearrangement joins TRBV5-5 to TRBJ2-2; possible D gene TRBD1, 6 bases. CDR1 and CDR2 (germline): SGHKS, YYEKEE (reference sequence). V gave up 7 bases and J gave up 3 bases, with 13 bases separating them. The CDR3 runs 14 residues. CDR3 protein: CASQRDTDTGELFF. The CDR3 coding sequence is TGTGCCAGCCAACGGGACACAGACACCGGGGAGCTGTTTTTT. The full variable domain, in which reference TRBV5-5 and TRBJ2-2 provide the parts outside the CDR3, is DAGVTQSPTHLIKTRGQQVTLRCSPISGHKSVSWYQQVLGQGPQFIFQYYEKEERGRGNFPDRFSARQFPNYSSELNVNALLLGDSALYLCASQRDTDTGELFFGEGSRLTVL.